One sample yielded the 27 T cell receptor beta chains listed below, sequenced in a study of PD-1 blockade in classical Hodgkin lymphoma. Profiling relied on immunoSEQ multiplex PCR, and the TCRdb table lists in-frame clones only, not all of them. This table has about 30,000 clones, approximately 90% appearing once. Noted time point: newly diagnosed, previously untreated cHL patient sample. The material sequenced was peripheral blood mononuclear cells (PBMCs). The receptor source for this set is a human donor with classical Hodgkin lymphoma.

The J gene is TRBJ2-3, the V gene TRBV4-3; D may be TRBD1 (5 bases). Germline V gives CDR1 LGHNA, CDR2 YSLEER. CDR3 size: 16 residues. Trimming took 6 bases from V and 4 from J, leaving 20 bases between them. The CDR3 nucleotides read TGCGCCAGCAGGCGTTTAGGCGCAGGGTCGTCAGATACGCAGTATTTT. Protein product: CASRRLGAGSSDTQYF.

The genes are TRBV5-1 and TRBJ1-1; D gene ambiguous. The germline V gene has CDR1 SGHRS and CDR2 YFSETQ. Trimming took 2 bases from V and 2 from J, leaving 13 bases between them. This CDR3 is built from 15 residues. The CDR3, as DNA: TGCGCCAGCAGCTTCCTTGACACGAAAAACACTGAAGCTTTCTTT. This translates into CASSFLDTKNTEAFF.

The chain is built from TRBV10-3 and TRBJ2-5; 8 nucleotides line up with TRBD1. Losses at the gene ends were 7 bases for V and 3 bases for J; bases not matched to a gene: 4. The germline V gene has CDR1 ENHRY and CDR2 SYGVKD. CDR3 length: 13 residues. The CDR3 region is CAITQGAEETQYF. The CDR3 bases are TGTGCCATCACCCAGGGGGCGGAAGAGACCCAGTACTTC.

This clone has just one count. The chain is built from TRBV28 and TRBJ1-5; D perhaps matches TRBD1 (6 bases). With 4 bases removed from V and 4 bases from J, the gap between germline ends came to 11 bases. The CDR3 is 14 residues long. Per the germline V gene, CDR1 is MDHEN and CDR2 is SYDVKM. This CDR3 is CASSSGQLNQPQHF. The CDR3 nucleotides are TGTGCCAGCAGTTCCGGACAGCTTAATCAGCCCCAGCATTTT.

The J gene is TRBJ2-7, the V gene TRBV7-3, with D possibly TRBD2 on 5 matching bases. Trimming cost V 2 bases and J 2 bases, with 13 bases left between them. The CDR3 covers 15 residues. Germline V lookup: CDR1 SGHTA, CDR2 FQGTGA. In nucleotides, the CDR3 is TGTGCCAGCAGCTTAGAGGCCCGGGGAACCTACGAGCAGTACTTC. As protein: CASSLEARGTYEQYF.

Written as DNA, the CDR3 is TGTGCCAGCAGCTTACGTGACAGACACTACGAGCAGTACTTC. It yields the protein CASSLRDRHYEQYF. The J gene is TRBJ2-7, the V gene TRBV11-2, with D maybe TRBD1 (5 bases). The length of the CDR3 is 14 residues. The germline gives CDR1 SGHAT, CDR2 FQNNGV. Deletions cut 2 bases from V and 3 bases from J, with 11 bases between. The full variable domain, with the rest looked up from reference TRBV11-2 and TRBJ2-7, is EAGVAQSPRYKIIEKRQSVAFWCNPISGHATLYWYQQILGQGPKLLIQFQNNGVVDDSQLPKDRFSAERLKGVDSTLKIQPAKLEDSAVYLCASSLRDRHYEQYFGPGTRLTVT.

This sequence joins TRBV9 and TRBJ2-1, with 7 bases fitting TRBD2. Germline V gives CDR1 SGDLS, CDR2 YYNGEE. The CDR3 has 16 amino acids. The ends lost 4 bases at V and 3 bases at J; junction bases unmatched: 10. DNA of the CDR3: TGTGCCAGCAGCCGGGCGGGAGTAGGGATCTACAATGAGCAGTTCTTC. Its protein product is CASSRAGVGIYNEQFF.

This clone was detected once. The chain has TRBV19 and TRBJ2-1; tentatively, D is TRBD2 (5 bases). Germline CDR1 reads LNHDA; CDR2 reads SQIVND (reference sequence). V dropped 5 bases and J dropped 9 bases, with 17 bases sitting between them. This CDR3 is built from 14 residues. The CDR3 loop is CASSVALPGSEQFF. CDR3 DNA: TGTGCCAGTAGTGTCGCTTTACCGGGATCTGAGCAGTTCTTC.

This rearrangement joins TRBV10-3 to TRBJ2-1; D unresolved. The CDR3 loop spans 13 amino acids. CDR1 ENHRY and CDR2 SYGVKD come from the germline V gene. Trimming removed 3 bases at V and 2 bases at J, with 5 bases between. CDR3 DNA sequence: TGTGCCATCAGTGATCCAGCCTACAATGAGCAGTTCTTC. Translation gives CAISDPAYNEQFF.

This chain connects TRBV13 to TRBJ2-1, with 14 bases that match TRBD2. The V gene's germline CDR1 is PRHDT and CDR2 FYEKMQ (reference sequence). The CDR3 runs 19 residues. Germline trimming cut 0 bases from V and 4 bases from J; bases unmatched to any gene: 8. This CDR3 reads CASSLGPRLAGGPYNEQFF. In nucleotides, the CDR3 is TGTGCCAGCAGCTTAGGCCCGAGACTAGCGGGAGGGCCATACAATGAGCAGTTCTTC.

The CDR3 bases are TGCGCCAGCAGCCCCACCCCCCCCTATGGCTACACCTTC. Translated: CASSPTPPYGYTF. The V gene is TRBV5-1, the J gene TRBJ1-2; the D is unclear. The CDR3 covers 13 residues. The germline CDR1 and CDR2 sequences are SGHRS and YFSETQ. Trimming took 4 bases from V and 4 from J, leaving 11 bases between them.

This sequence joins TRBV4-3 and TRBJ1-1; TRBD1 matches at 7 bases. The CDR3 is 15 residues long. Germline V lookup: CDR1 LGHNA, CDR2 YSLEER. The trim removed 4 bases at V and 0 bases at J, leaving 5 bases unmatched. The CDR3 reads CASSPDRVVNTEAFF. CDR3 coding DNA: TGCGCCAGCAGCCCAGACAGGGTGGTGAACACTGAAGCTTTCTTT.

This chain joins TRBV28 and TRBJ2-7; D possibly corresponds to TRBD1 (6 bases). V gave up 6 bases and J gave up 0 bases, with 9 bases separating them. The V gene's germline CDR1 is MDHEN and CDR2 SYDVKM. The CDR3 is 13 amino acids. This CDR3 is CASRGTISYEQYF. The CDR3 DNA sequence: TGTGCCAGCAGGGGGACAATCTCCTACGAGCAGTACTTC.

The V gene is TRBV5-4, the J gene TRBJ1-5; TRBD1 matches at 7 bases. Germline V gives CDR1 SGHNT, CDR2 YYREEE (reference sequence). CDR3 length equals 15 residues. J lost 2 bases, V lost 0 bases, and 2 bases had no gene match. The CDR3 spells CASSLDGTGNQPQHF. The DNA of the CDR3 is TGTGCCAGCAGCTTGGACGGGACAGGCAATCAGCCCCAGCATTTT.

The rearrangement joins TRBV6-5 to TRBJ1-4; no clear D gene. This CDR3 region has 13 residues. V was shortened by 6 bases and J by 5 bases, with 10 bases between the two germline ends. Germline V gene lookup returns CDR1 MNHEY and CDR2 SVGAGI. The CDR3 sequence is CASSRVRNEKLFF. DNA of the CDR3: TGTGCCAGCAGCCGTGTTAGGAATGAAAAACTGTTTTTT.

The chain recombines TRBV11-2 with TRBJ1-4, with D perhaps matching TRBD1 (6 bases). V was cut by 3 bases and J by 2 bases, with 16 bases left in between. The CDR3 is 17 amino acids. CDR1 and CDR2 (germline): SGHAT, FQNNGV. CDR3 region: CASSFYRGAGTNEKLFF. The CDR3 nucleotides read TGTGCCAGCAGCTTTTATAGGGGGGCTGGGACTAATGAAAAACTGTTTTTT.

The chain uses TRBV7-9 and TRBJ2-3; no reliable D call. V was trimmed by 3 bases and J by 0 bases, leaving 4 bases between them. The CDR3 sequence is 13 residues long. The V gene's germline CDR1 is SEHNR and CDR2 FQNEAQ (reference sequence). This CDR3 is CASSFDSTDTQYF. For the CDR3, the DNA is TGTGCCAGCAGCTTTGACAGCACAGATACGCAGTATTTT.

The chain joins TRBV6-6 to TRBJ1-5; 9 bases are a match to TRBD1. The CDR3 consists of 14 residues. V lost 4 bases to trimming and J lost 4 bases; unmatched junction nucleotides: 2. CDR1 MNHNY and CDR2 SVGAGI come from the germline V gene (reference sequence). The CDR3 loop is CASSSTGGNQPQHF. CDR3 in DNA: TGTGCCAGCAGTTCGACAGGGGGAAATCAGCCCCAGCATTTT.

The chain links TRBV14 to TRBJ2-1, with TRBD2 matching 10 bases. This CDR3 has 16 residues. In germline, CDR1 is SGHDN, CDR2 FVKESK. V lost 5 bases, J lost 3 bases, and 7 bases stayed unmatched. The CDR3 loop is CASSSIAGGYYNEQFF. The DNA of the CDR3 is TGTGCCAGCAGCAGTATAGCGGGAGGTTACTACAATGAGCAGTTCTTC. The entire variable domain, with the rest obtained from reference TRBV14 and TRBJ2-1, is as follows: EAGVTQFPSHSVIEKGQTVTLRCDPISGHDNLYWYRRVMGKEIKFLLHFVKESKQDESGMPNNRFLAERTGGTYSTLKVQPAELEDSGVYFCASSSIAGGYYNEQFFGPGTRLTVL.

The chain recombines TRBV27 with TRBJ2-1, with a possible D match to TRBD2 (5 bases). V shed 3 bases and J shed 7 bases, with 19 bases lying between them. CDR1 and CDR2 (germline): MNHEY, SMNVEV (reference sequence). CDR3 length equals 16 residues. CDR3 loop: CASSFFGERGGNEQFF. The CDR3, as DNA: TGTGCCAGCAGTTTTTTTGGGGAGCGCGGAGGAAATGAGCAGTTCTTC.

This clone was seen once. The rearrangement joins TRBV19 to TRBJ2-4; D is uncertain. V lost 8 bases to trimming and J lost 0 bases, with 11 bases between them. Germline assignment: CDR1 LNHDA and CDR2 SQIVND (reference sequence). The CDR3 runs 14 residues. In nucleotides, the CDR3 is TGTGCCAGTGCTACCGGGCAAGCCAAAAACATTCAGTACTTC. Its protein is CASATGQAKNIQYF.

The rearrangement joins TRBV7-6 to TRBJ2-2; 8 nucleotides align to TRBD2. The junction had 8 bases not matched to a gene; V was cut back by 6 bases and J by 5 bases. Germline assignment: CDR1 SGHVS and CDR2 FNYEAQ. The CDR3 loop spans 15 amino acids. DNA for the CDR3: TGTGCCAGCAGTCCCGGACTAGCAAGGACCGGGGAGCTGTTTTTT. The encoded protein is CASSPGLARTGELFF. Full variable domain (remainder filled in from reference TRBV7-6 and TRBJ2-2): GAGVSQSPRYKVTKRGQDVALRCDPISGHVSLYWYRQALGQGPEFLTYFNYEAQQDKSGLPNDRFSAERPEGSISTLTIQRTEQRDSAMYRCASSPGLARTGELFFGEGSRLTVL.

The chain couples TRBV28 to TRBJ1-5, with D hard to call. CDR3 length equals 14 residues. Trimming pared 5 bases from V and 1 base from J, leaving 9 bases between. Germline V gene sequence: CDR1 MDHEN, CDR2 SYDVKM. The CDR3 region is CASSARRSNQPQHF. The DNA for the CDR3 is TGTGCCAGCAGTGCTCGACGGAGCAATCAGCCCCAGCATTTT.

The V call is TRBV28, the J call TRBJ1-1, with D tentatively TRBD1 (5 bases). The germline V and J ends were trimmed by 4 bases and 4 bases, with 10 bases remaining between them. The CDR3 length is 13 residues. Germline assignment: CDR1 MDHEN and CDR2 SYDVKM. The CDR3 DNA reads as TGTGCCAGCAGTTCCTGGGGGGGCACTGAAGCTTTCTTT. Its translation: CASSSWGGTEAFF.

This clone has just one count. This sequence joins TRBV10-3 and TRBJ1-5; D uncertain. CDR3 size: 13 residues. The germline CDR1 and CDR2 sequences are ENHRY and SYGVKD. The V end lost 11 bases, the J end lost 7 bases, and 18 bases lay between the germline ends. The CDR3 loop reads CAAKGGIQQPQHF. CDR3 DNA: TGTGCCGCCAAGGGAGGCATACAGCAGCCCCAGCATTTT.

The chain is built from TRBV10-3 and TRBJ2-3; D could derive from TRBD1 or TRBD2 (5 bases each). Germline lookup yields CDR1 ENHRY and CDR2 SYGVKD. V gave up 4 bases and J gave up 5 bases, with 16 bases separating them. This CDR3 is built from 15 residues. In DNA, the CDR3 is TGTGCCATCAGTGGGGGGTTCAGGGAAAAAGATACGCAGTATTTT. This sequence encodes CAISGGFREKDTQYF.

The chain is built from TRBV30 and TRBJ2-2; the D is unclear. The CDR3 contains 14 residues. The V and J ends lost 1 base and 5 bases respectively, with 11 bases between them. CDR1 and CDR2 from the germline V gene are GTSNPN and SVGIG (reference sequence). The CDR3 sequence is CAWSEASTTGELFF. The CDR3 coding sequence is TGTGCCTGGAGTGAGGCCAGTACAACCGGGGAGCTGTTTTTT.